The following is a TCR beta chain sequence with its context. Its antigen is currently unknown. TCRdb re-called the 5' RACE reads through MiXCR, storing one row per CDR3 protein. The sample has 690,000 or so distinct CDR3 sequences; roughly 8% are singletons. These data come from a study of identical twins. Regarding the study as a whole: Models, which agreed with sharing between unrelated individuals, nonetheless underestimated the out-of-frame TCR alpha sharing seen in monozygotic twins. Not following the same donors, the study drew its conclusions from cross-sectional statistical analysis. Excess twin sharing in beta out-of-frame sequences was weaker. Carriage of fewer insertions was seen in abundant cord blood beta clonotypes, whereas memory repertoires showed none.

Germline CDR1 reads MRHNA; CDR2 reads SNTAGT. Trimming stripped 2 bases from V and 4 bases from J, with 10 bases between. The CDR3 runs to 14 residues. This same sample was also part of a study on yellow fever vaccine responses in identical twins.

The sequencing input was PBMCs. The chain has TRBV6-4 and TRBJ2-3; possible D gene TRBD2, 5 bases. This TCR derives from a woman younger than 35 in good health. The CDR3 bases are TGTGCCAGCAGTGACCGGGCTAGCTCAGATACGCAGTATTTT. This translates into CASSDRASSDTQYF.